Following are 10 T cell receptor beta chains from one sample sequenced in a study of vaccination effects on CD4 cells after COVID-19. These receptors' targets are unknown. Libraries were prepared by immunoSEQ multiplex PCR; TCRdb keeps only in-frame clonotypes and omits some of them. The table has tens of thousands of clones, approximately 70% seen once. Before sequencing, viral peptide pools were used by the ViraFEST assay to expand antigen-specific CD4+ T cells. Following a roughly 11-day culture, CD4+ T cells were purified. Either the mRNA-1273 or the BNT162b2 vaccine was given to participants as two doses. The input for sequencing was CD4+ T cells from PBMCs cultured with HCoV-229E spike peptides, taken after COVID-19 vaccination. The source of these receptors is a human donor who received a COVID-19 vaccine.

The chain uses TRBV6-4 and TRBJ1-2; 9 bases are shared with TRBD1. This CDR3 comprises 13 residues. The V gene's germline CDR1 is MRHNA and CDR2 SNTAGT. V lost 0 bases, J lost 7 bases, and 0 bases stayed unmatched. DNA of the CDR3: TGTGCCAGCAGTGACTCGGACAGGGGTGGCTACACCTTC. Residues: CASSDSDRGGYTF.

CDR3 protein: CASSRQGGTGELFF. The CDR3 DNA reads TGTGCCAGCAGCCGACAGGGGGGGACCGGGGAGCTGTTTTTT. The genes are TRBV7-8 and TRBJ2-2, with 9 bases that match TRBD1. The CDR3 is 14 amino acids. Germline CDR1 is SGHVS and CDR2 is FQNEAQ. V shed 5 bases and J 5 bases; nucleotides not matched to a gene: 3.

The rearrangement uses TRBV11-1 and TRBJ2-5, with 9 bases matching TRBD2. This CDR3 comprises 16 residues. J was trimmed by 5 bases and V by 4 bases; bases with no gene match: 11. Germline CDR1 and CDR2: SGHAT and FQDESV (reference sequence). The CDR3 DNA follows: TGTGCCAGCAGCTCCATCCTAGCGGGGAACGACGAGACCCAGTACTTC. Encoded protein: CASSSILAGNDETQYF.

The chain employs TRBV12-3 or TRBV12-4 and TRBJ1-1, with D uncertain. V was cut by 6 bases and J by 10 bases, with 18 bases left in between. The CDR3 runs 13 residues. The CDR3 sequence: CASSLVLGYGAFF. CDR3 nucleotides: TGTGCCAGCAGCCTCGTCTTGGGTTACGGAGCTTTCTTT.

The chain couples TRBV7-6 to TRBJ1-1; TRBD1 matches 9 bases. V trimming: 0 bases; J trimming: 4 bases; junction bases outside the gene matches: 12. Per germline, CDR1 SGHVS and CDR2 FNYEAQ. The CDR3 totals 18 residues. Here the CDR3 reads CASSLALRDRVRSTEAFF. The CDR3 coding sequence is TGTGCCAGCAGCTTAGCGCTCCGGGACAGGGTAAGGAGCACTGAAGCTTTCTTT.

The genes are TRBV27 and TRBJ2-7; the match to TRBD1 covers 7 bases. J lost 3 bases, V lost 5 bases, and 19 bases had no gene match. The CDR3 is 18 amino acids. Germline V gives CDR1 MNHEY, CDR2 SMNVEV (reference sequence). Here the CDR3 DNA reads TGTGCCAGCAGTCAAGTTCAACCTCGAAACAGGGGTTTCTACGAGCAGTACTTC. Encoded protein: CASSQVQPRNRGFYEQYF.

This chain joins TRBV6-5 and TRBJ1-3; TRBD1 matches 9 bases. Germline V gene lookup returns CDR1 MNHEY and CDR2 SVGAGI. The CDR3 extends over 14 amino acids. The V gene end was trimmed by 7 bases and the J gene end by 3 bases; junction bases not matched to a gene: 4. The chain's CDR3 is CASILGQGGNTIYF. The CDR3 bases are TGTGCCAGCATCCTGGGACAGGGTGGAAACACCATATATTTT.

The chain has TRBV7-9 and TRBJ2-5, with 8 bases matching TRBD2. The CDR3 extends over 15 amino acids. Looked up from germline, CDR1 is SEHNR and CDR2 is FQNEAQ (reference sequence). Trimming cost V 2 bases and J 2 bases; bases outside gene matches: 4. CDR3 region: CASSLLTSVQETQYF. In nucleotides, the CDR3 is TGTGCCAGCAGCTTATTGACTAGCGTACAAGAGACCCAGTACTTC.

The gene calls are TRBV25-1 and TRBJ1-3; D unresolved. Germline CDR1 and CDR2: MGHDK and SYGVNS. This CDR3 is built from 14 residues. Trimming shortened V by 1 base and J by 0 bases, and 4 bases separated the two germline ends. The chain's CDR3 is CASSEFNSGNTIYF. In DNA form, the CDR3 reads TGTGCCAGCAGTGAATTCAACTCTGGAAACACCATATATTTT. Full variable domain (missing parts from reference TRBV25-1 and TRBJ1-3): EADIYQTPRYLVIGTGKKITLECSQTMGHDKMYWYQQDPGMELHLIHYSYGVNSTEKGDLSSESTVSRIRTEHFPLTLESARPSHTSQYLCASSEFNSGNTIYFGEGSWLTVV.

This clone has only a few counts. The rearrangement uses TRBV6-6 and TRBJ1-1; TRBD1 might be the D (5 bases). Germline CDR1 and CDR2: MNHNY and SVGAGI (reference sequence). Trimming stripped 6 bases from V and 1 base from J, with 9 bases between. This CDR3 comprises 13 residues. The CDR3 DNA reads as TGTGCCAGCAGGAAAGGGGAGAACACTGAAGCTTTCTTT. It encodes CASRKGENTEAFF.